This is a list of T cell receptor beta chains from one sample in a study of blood T cell repertoires in COVID-19. TCRdb's table, derived via immunoSEQ multiplex PCR, lists solely in-frame clones and lacks some. Among around 360,000 clones listed, around 87% were seen once. Sequencing was carried out using PBMCs or T cells enriched from blood (not recorded which). The receptors derive from a man aged 40-49 years in a cohort exposed to, infected with or recovered from COVID-19 (not recorded which). The CDR3 runs from the conserved cysteine through the conserved F or W. The D gene is left open where the match is weak. Rows give clone size only sometimes, using once, few, many, or a class for an expanded clone.

cdr3_nt cdr3_aa v_call clone_size d_call j_call
TGTGCCAGTAGTCAAGGACCCACAGGGACCTCCTACGAGCAGTACTTC CASSQGPTGTSYEQYF TRBV19 NA NA TRBJ2-7
TGTGCCAGCAGCCCCATGGGGCTAGCGGGAGGGCCAGGTGATACGCAGTATTTT CASSPMGLAGGPGDTQYF TRBV5-4 NA TRBD2 TRBJ2-3
TGTGCCAGCAGCTTTACAGGGGACTCTGGAAACACCATATATTTT CASSFTGDSGNTIYF TRBV7-2 NA TRBD1 TRBJ1-3
TGTGCCAGCAGCGTAGGAGGGACTAATGAAAAACTGTTTTTT CASSVGGTNEKLFF TRBV9 NA NA TRBJ1-4
TGTGCCAGTAGTATCGGGAACAGGGGCGCTAGCACAGATACGCAGTATTTT CASSIGNRGASTDTQYF TRBV19 NA TRBD1 TRBJ2-3
TGTGCCAGCAGCCTTCGACTAGCGGGAGGCGACGAGCAGTACTTC CASSLRLAGGDEQYF TRBV3-1/TRBV3-2 few TRBD2 TRBJ2-7
TGTGCCAGAAGGGAGCGCCTCGGGAGTTCACCCCTCCACTTT CARRERLGSSPLHF TRBV2 once NA TRBJ1-6
TGTGCCACCCCATCTTCGACTACAACTAATGAAAAACTGTTTTTT CATPSSTTTNEKLFF TRBV6-5 few NA TRBJ1-4
TGTGCCAGCAGAGAGGGAGGTTGGAACACTGAAGCTTTCTTT CASREGGWNTEAFF TRBV28 NA NA TRBJ1-1
TGTGCCAGCAGTCGGGGGACCACGAATGAAAAACTGTTTTTT CASSRGTTNEKLFF TRBV28 NA NA TRBJ1-4
TGTGCCAGCAGTTTACTAGGCCTAGCGGGAGATCGGTACAATGAGCAGTTCTTC CASSLLGLAGDRYNEQFF TRBV27 NA TRBD2 TRBJ2-1
TGTGCCAGCAGCTTAGCGAGCGGGAGGGGAGAGACCCAGTACTTC CASSLASGRGETQYF TRBV11-2 NA TRBD2 TRBJ2-5
TGTGCCAGCAGTTACAGGGGATACGTCGGGAACACTGAAGCTTTCTTT CASSYRGYVGNTEAFF TRBV6-5 NA NA TRBJ1-1
TGTGCCAGCAGTTCCGGGACTTGGGGGGAGACCCAGTACTTC CASSSGTWGETQYF TRBV27 NA NA TRBJ2-5
TGTGCCAGTAGAACCGGGACTAGCAGCACAGATACGCAGTATTTT CASRTGTSSTDTQYF TRBV19 once TRBD2 TRBJ2-3
TGCAGCGTTGTTTTCGGGGGAGGAAACACCATATATTTT CSVVFGGGNTIYF TRBV29-1 once NA TRBJ1-3
TGTGCCTTGGGGCAGGGATATCAGCCCCAGCATTTT CALGQGYQPQHF TRBV30 NA NA TRBJ1-5
TGTGCCAGCTCACCCCTAAGGGGGCCGAACACTGAAGCTTTCTTT CASSPLRGPNTEAFF TRBV18 NA TRBD1 TRBJ1-1